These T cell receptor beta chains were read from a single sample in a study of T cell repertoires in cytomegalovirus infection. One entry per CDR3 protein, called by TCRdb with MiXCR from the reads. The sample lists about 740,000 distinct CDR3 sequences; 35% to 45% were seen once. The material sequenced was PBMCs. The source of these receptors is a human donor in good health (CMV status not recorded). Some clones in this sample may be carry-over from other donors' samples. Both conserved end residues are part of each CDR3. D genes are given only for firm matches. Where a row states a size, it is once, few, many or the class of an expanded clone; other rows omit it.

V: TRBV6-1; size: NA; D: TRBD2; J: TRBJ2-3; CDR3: CASSRQRGGRGDTQYF; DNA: TGTGCCAGCAGTCGCCAGCGGGGGGGGAGAGGAGATACGCAGTATTTT
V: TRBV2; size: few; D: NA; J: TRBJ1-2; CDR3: CASSSGGYTF; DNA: TGTGCCAGCAGTTCAGGGGGCTACACCTTC
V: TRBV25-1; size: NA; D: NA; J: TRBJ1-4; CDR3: CASSEVASSNEKLFF; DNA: TGTGCCAGCAGTGAGGTTGCCAGCAGTAATGAAAAACTGTTTTTT
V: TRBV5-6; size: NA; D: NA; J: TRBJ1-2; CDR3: CASSVPGTRGGYTF; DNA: TGTGCCAGCAGCGTACCCGGGACACGAGGTGGCTACACCTTC
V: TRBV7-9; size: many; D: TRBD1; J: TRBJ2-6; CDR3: CASSLRQGRANVLTF; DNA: TGTGCCAGCAGCTTGCGACAGGGTAGGGCCAACGTCCTGACTTTC
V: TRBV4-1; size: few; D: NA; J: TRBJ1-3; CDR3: CASSQDGGPGSGNTIYF; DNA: TGCGCCAGCAGCCAAGATGGGGGACCGGGCTCTGGAAACACCATATATTTT
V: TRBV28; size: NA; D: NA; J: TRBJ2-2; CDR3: CASQTNTGELFF; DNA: TGTGCCAGTCAGACAAATACCGGGGAGCTGTTTTTT
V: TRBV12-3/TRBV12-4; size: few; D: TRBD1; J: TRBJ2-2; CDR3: CASSDNRGHGELFF; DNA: TGTGCCAGCAGTGATAACAGGGGCCACGGGGAGCTGTTTTTT
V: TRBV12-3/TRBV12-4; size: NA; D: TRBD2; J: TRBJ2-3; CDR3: CAIATGGLTDTQYF; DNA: TGTGCCATCGCAACGGGAGGATTAACAGATACGCAGTATTTT
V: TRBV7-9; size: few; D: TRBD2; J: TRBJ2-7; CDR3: CASSLAGRYEQYF; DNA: TGTGCCAGCAGTCTAGCGGGCCGCTACGAGCAGTACTTC
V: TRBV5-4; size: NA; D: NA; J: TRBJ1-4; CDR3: CASSQLGMNEKLFF; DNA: TGTGCCAGCAGCCAGTTGGGTATGAATGAAAAACTGTTTTTT
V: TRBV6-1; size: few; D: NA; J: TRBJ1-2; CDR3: CASSEAVGGYGYTF; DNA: TGTGCCAGCAGTGAAGCGGTCGGCGGCTATGGCTACACCTTC
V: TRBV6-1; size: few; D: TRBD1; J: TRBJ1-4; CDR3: CASKGQRATNEKLFF; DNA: TGTGCCAGCAAGGGACAGCGGGCAACTAATGAAAAACTGTTTTTT
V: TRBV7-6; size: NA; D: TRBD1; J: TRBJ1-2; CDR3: CASTGQGADGYTF; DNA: TGTGCCAGCACAGGACAGGGGGCGGATGGCTACACCTTC
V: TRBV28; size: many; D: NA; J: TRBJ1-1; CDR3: CASSLRAANTEAFF; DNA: TGTGCCAGCAGTTTGAGGGCAGCGAACACTGAAGCTTTCTTT
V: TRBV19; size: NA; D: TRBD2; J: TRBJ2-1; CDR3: CASSTSGTIGDEQFF; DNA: TGTGCCAGTTCGACTAGCGGCACAATTGGCGATGAGCAGTTCTTC
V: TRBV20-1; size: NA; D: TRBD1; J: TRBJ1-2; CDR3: CSAATVRDRAYGYTF; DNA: TGCAGTGCCGCAACGGTCCGGGACAGGGCCTATGGCTACACCTTC
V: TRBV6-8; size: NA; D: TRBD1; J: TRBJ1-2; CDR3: CATGQGVKITYGYTF; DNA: TGTGCCACCGGACAGGGGGTGAAGATAACGTATGGCTACACCTTC
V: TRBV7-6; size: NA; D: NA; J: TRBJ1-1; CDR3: CASSSTATTEAFF; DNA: TGTGCCAGCAGCTCGACAGCTACCACTGAAGCTTTCTTT
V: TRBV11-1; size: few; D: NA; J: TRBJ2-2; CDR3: CASSLFPKNTGELFF; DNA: TGTGCCAGCAGCTTATTCCCTAAGAACACCGGGGAGCTGTTTTTT
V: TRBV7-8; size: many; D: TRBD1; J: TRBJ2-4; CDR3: CASSSRDRVFADIQYF; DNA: TGTGCCAGCAGCAGCCGGGACAGGGTATTCGCGGACATTCAGTACTTC
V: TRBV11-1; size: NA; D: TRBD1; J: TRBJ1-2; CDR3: CASSLDRGEDGYTF; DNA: TGTGCCAGCAGCCTTGACAGGGGTGAGGATGGCTACACCTTC
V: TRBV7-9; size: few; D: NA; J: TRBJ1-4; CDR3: CASSLSQGNEKLFF; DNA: TGTGCCAGCAGCTTATCGCAGGGGAATGAAAAACTGTTTTTT
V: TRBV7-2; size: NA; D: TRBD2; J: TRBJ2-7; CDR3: CVSSLGPSASGNTYEQYF; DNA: TGTGTCAGCAGCTTAGGGCCTTCGGCTAGCGGGAACACCTACGAGCAGTACTTC
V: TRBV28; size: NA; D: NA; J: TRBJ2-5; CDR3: CASTFGGSETQYF; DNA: TGTGCCAGCACCTTTGGGGGGAGTGAGACCCAGTACTTC
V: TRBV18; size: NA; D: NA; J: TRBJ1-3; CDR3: CASSPWRPQLSGNTIYF; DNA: TGTGCCAGCTCACCCTGGAGGCCTCAACTCTCTGGAAACACCATATATTTT
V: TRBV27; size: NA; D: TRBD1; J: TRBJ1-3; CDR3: CASRSQGAGGNTIYF; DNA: TGTGCCAGCAGGAGTCAGGGGGCTGGTGGAAACACCATATATTTT
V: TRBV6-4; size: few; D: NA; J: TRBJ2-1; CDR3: CASSPRAGSYNEQFF; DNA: TGTGCCAGCAGTCCTCGAGCGGGCTCCTACAATGAGCAGTTCTTC
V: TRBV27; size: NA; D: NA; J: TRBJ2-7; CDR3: CASSHQGGPYEQYF; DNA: TGTGCCAGCAGTCACCAAGGGGGGCCCTACGAGCAGTACTTC
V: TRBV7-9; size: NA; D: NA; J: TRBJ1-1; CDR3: CASSRGWTEAFF; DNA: TGTGCCAGCAGCCGAGGTTGGACTGAAGCTTTCTTT
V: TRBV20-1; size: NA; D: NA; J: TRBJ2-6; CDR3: CSARDRGIGANVLTF; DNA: TGCAGTGCTAGAGATCGGGGGATCGGGGCCAACGTCCTGACTTTC
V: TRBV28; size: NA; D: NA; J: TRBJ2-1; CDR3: CASSFFGLVVNEQFF; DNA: TGTGCCAGCAGTTTTTTCGGACTTGTCGTCAATGAGCAGTTCTTC
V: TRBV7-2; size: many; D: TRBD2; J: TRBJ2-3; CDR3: CASSQLAGGGVDTQYF; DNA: TGTGCCAGCAGCCAACTAGCGGGGGGCGGTGTAGATACGCAGTATTTT
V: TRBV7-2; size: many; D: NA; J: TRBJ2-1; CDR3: CASSRENSYNEQFF; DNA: TGTGCCAGCAGCCGAGAGAACTCCTACAATGAGCAGTTCTTC
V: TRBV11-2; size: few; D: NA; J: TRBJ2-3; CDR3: CASSLETGVWGDTQYF; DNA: TGTGCCAGCAGCTTAGAAACAGGAGTTTGGGGAGATACGCAGTATTTT
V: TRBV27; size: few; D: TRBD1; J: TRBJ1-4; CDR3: CASSLSWGQGAFGEKLFF; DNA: TGTGCCAGCAGTTTATCGTGGGGACAGGGGGCCTTCGGTGAAAAACTGTTTTTT
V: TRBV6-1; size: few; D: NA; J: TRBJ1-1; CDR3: CASSEPSGQGPLLRNTEAFF; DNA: TGTGCCAGCAGTGAACCATCGGGACAAGGGCCCCTCCTAAGGAACACTGAAGCTTTCTTT
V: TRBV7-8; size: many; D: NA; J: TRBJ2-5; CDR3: CASSLRWYQETQYF; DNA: TGTGCCAGCAGCTTACGTTGGTACCAAGAGACCCAGTACTTC
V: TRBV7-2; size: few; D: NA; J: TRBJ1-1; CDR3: CASSQVRAMNTEAFF; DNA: TGTGCCAGCAGTCAGGTCAGAGCCATGAACACTGAAGCTTTCTTT
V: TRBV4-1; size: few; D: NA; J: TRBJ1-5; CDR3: CASSQDSGRVNQPQHF; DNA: TGCGCCAGCAGCCAAGATTCGGGGAGGGTGAATCAGCCCCAGCATTTT
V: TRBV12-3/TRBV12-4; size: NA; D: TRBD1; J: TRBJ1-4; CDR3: CASSPGTANEKLFF; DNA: TGTGCCAGCAGTCCCGGGACAGCTAATGAAAAACTGTTTTTT
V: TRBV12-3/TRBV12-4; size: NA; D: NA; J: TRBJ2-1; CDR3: CASSLRGDNEQFF; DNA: TGTGCCAGCAGTTTGAGGGGCGACAATGAGCAGTTCTTC
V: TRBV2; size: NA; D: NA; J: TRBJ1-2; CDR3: CASTSYQENYGYTF; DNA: TGTGCCAGCACCTCTTACCAGGAGAACTATGGCTACACCTTC
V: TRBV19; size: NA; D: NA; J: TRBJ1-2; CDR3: CASTWGTGYGYTF; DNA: TGTGCCAGTACCTGGGGGACGGGCTATGGCTACACCTTC
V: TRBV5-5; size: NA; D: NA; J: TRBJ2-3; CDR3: CASSLGQDYTDTQYF; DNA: TGTGCCAGCAGCTTAGGACAGGACTACACAGATACGCAGTATTTT
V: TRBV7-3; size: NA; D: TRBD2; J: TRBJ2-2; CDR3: CASSPGLAGKFGELFF; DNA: TGTGCCAGCAGCCCCGGACTAGCGGGGAAGTTCGGGGAGCTGTTTTTT
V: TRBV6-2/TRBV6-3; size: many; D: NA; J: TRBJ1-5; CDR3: CASSYIEANQPQHF; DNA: TGTGCCAGCAGTTACATCGAGGCTAATCAGCCCCAGCATTTT
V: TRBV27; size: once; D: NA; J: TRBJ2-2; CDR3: CASSFSPGPPSAGELFF; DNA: TGTGCCAGCAGTTTCTCCCCGGGACCCCCCTCGGCCGGGGAGCTGTTTTTT
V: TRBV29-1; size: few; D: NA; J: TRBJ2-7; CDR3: CSVARGGRYEQYF; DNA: TGCAGCGTTGCAAGAGGAGGGAGGTACGAGCAGTACTTC
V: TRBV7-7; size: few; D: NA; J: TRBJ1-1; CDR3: CASSLARDGEAFF; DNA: TGTGCTAGCAGCTTAGCGAGGGACGGAGAAGCTTTCTTT
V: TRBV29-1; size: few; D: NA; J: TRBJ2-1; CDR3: CSVERRGISYNEQFF; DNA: TGCAGCGTTGAAAGGAGGGGGATCTCCTACAATGAGCAGTTCTTC
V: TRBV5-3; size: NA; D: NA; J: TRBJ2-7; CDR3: CASSLAGTDDYEQYF; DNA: TGTGCCAGCAGCTTGGCCGGGACCGACGACTACGAGCAGTACTTC
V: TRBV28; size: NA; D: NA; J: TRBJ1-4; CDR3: CASSWSRGGVGTNEKLFF; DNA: TGTGCCAGCAGTTGGAGCCGTGGGGGCGTTGGAACTAATGAAAAACTGTTTTTT
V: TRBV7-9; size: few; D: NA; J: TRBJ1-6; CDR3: CASTKSLKGSPLHF; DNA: TGTGCCAGCACCAAATCCCTAAAGGGTTCACCCCTCCACTTT